Reported below is one T cell receptor beta chain. Its antigen specificity is not known. The input lacks base qualities; no much larger clone sits a single base away. The sample belongs to a study of T cell repertoires in cytomegalovirus infection (dated by TCRdb to about 2019). A note on the overall study: The peptide stimulations were aimed at well-studied HLA-B-restricted epitopes as well as recently identified HLA-C-restricted CMV epitopes, whose presentation resists viral immunomodulation. Donor HLA type was relevant to the analysis, as public TCR beta signatures indicated carriage of CMV infection together with the matching HLA type.

Taken with the paper, the label for treatment or condition translates to: in vitro stimulation with specific CMV peptide epitopes to enrich CMV-specific T cells. The study at large found these results: In the ex vivo response, HLA-C-restricted CMV-specific TCR beta clonotypes were dominant, and in two of eight donors the single most frequent clonotype came from this HLA-C-restricted group. In both this cohort and an independent cohort of 350 or so donors, the cumulative frequency of public TCR beta family members distinguished carriers of CMV infection plus the relevant HLA type.

TCRdb names Illumina HiSeq 1500 as the instrument used. The raw public data were reprocessed by TCRdb itself: fastp quality trimming at Q25, MiXCR clonotype calling, in-frame beta chains only. Under each unique CDR3 protein, matching rows form one entry showing the most common genes and DNA. The sample yields approximately 990,000 distinct CDR3 sequences; around a third were counted once. Roughly an eighth of the sample lies in the top ten. The V end loses 0 bases and the J end loses 5 bases, and a stretch of 17 bases separates them. Its CDR3 holds 16 amino acids, cysteine through phenylalanine. The read is trimmed to its CDR3 DNA, 48 bases read in frame from base 1. Taken from the germline V gene (reference sequence), the CDR1 and CDR2 loops are SGHKS and YYEKEE.

This receptor was taken from a human donor in good health (CMV status not recorded). Some clones in this sample may be carry-over from other donors' samples. This material consisted of cultured CD8+ T cells from PBMCs, taken from culture after CMV antigen stimulation. The chain is made from TRBV5-5 and TRBJ1-2, with TRBD1 perhaps the D gene, on 5 matching bases. The CDR3 protein: CASSLDIRGLRYGYTF. The DNA sequence is as follows: TGTGCCAGCAGCTTGGATATAAGGGGTTTACGATATGGCTACACCTTC.